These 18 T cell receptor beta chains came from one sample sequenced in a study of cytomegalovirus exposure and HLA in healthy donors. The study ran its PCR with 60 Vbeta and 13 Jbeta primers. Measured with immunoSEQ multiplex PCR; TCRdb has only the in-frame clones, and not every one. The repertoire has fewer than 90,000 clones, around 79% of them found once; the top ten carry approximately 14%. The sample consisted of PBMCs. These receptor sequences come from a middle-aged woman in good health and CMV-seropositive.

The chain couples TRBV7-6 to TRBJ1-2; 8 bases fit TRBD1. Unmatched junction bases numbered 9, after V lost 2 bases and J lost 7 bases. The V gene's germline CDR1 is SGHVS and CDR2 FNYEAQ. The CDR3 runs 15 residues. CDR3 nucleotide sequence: TGTGCCAGCAGCTTAAGGGCAGGGGGCGCGTTTGGCTACACCTTC. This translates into CASSLRAGGAFGYTF.

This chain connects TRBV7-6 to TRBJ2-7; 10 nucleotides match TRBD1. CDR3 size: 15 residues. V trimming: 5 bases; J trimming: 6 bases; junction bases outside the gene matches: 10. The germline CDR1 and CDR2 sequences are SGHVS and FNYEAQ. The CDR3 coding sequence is TGTGCCAGCAGCGGAGGGACAGGGGAAGAAGCCGAGCAGTACTTC. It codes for CASSGGTGEEAEQYF.

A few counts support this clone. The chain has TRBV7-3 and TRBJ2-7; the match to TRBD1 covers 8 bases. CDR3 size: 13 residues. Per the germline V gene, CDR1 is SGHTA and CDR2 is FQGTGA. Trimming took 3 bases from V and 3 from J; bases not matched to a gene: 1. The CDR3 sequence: CASSFTGGYEQYF. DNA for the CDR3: TGTGCCAGCAGCTTTACAGGGGGCTACGAGCAGTACTTC.

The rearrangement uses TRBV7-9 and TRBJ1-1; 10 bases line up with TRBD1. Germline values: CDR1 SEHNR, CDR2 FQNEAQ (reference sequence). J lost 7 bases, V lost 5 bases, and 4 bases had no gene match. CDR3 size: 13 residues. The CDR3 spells CASSRQGANEAFF. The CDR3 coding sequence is TGTGCCAGCAGCCGACAGGGGGCGAATGAAGCTTTCTTT.

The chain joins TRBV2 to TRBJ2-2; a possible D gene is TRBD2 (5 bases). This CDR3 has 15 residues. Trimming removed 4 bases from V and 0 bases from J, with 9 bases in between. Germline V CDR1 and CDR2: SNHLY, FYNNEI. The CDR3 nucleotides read TGTGCCAGCAGTGCCACGACTACGAACACCGGGGAGCTGTTTTTT. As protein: CASSATTTNTGELFF.

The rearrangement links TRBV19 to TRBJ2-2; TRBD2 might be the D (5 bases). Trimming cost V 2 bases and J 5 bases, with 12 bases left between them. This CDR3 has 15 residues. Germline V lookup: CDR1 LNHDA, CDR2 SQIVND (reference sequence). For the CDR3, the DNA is TGTGCCAGTAGTATATTGTGGTCGGGGACCGGGGAGCTGTTTTTT. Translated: CASSILWSGTGELFF. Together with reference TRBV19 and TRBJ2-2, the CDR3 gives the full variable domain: DGGITQSPKYLFRKEGQNVTLSCEQNLNHDAMYWYRQDPGQGLRLIYYSQIVNDFQKGDIAEGYSVSREKKESFPLTVTSAQKNPTAFYLCASSILWSGTGELFFGEGSRLTVL.

The CDR3 reads CASSSRDNGNTF. CDR3 sequence (DNA): TGTGCCAGCAGCTCCCGGGACAATGGGAACACCTTC. The chain employs TRBV7-9 and TRBJ1-2, with D perhaps TRBD1 (6 bases). V lost 4 bases and J lost 12, with 15 bases in between. The germline CDR1 and CDR2 sequences are SEHNR and FQNEAQ (reference sequence). This CDR3 has 12 amino acids.

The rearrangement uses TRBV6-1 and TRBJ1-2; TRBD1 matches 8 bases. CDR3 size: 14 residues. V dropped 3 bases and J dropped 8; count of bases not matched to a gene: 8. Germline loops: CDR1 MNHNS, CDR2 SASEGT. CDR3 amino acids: CASSDPTGGEGYTF. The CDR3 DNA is TGTGCCAGCAGTGACCCCACAGGGGGAGAAGGCTACACCTTC.

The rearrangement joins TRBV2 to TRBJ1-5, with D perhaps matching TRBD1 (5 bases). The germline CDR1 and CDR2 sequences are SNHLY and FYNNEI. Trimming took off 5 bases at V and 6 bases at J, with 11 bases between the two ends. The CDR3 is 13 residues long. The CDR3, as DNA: TGTGCCAGCAGTCAAGGGGACTTTCAGCCCCAGCATTTT. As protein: CASSQGDFQPQHF.

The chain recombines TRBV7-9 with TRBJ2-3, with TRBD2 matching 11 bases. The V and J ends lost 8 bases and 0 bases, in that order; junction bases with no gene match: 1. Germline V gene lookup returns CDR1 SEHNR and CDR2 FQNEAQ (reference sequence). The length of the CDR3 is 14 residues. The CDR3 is CASLAGGSTDTQYF. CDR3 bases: TGTGCCAGCTTAGCGGGGGGGAGCACAGATACGCAGTATTTT.

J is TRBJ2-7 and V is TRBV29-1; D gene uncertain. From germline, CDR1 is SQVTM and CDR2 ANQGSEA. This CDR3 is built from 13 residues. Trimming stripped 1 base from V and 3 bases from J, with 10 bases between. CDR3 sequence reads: CSVEGGGNYEQYF. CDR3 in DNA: TGCAGCGTTGAAGGTGGCGGAAACTACGAGCAGTACTTC.

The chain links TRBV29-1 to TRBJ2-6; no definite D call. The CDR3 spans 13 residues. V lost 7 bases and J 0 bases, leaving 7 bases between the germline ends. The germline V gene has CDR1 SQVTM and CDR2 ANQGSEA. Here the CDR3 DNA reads TGCAGCGCTTCCCGCTCTGGGGCCAACGTCCTGACTTTC. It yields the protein CSASRSGANVLTF.

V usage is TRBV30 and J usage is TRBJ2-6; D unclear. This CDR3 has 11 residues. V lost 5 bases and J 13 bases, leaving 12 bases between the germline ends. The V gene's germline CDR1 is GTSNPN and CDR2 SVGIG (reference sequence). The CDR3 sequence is CAWGASGVLTF. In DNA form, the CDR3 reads TGTGCCTGGGGAGCCTCCGGGGTCCTGACTTTC.

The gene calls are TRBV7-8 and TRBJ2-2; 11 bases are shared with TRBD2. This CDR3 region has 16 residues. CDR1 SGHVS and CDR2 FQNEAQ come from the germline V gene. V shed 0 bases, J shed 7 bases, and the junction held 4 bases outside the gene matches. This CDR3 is CASSLAIAGGVGELFF. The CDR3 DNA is TGTGCCAGCAGCTTAGCGATAGCGGGGGGGGTCGGGGAGCTGTTTTTT.

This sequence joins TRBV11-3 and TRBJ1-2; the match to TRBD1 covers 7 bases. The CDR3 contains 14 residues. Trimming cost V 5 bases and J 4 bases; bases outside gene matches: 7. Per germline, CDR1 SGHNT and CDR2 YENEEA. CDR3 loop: CASSLGTDSYGYTF. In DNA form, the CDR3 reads TGTGCCAGCAGCCTCGGGACAGATAGCTATGGCTACACCTTC.

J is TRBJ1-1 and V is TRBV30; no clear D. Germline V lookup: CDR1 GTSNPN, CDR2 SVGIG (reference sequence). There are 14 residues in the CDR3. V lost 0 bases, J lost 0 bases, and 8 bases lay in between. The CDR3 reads CAWSVLNVNTEAFF. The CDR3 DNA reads TGTGCCTGGAGTGTACTTAATGTGAACACTGAAGCTTTCTTT.

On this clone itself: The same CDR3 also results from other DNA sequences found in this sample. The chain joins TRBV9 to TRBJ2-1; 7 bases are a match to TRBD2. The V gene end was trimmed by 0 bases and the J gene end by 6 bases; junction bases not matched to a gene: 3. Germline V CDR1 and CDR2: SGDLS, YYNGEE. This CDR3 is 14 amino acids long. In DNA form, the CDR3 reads TGTGCCAGCAGCGTAGGACCGGGGGGCAATGAGCAGTTCTTC. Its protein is CASSVGPGGNEQFF.

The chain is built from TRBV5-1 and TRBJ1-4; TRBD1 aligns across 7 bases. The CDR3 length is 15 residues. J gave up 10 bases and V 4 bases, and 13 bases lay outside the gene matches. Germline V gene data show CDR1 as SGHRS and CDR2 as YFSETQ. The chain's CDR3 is CASSNAEGAGGKLFF. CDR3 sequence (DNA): TGCGCCAGCAGCAATGCCGAAGGAGCAGGGGGAAAACTGTTTTTT.